These T cell receptor beta chains were read from a single sample in a study of blood T cell repertoires in COVID-19. Clones were read by immunoSEQ multiplex PCR, and TCRdb kept only the in-frame ones, dropping some. The table includes under 250,000 clones, roughly 82% detected once. Sequencing input: peripheral blood. The receptors derive from a woman aged 80 or over with COVID-19, enrolled during active disease. CDR3s include the opening cysteine and the closing phenylalanine or tryptophan. D genes are given only for firm matches. Clone sizes are given selectively: once, few, many, or a class where the clone is expanded.

j_call | clone_size | v_call | d_call | cdr3_aa | cdr3_nt
TRBJ1-2 | NA | TRBV18 | NA | CASSPVGRGGYTF | TGTGCCAGCTCACCAGTTGGCAGGGGTGGCTACACCTTC
TRBJ2-5 | NA | TRBV6-5 | TRBD2 | CASSYTSGRETQYF | TGTGCCAGCAGTTACACTAGCGGTCGGGAGACCCAGTACTTC
TRBJ1-1 | once | TRBV25-1 | TRBD1 | CASSKTGTGTEAFF | TGTGCCAGCAGTAAAACCGGGACAGGGACTGAAGCTTTCTTT
TRBJ2-2 | once | TRBV7-2 | NA | CASSLNPGLNTGELFF | TGTGCCAGCAGCTTAAATCCAGGATTGAACACCGGGGAGCTGTTTTTT
TRBJ2-5 | NA | TRBV29-1 | NA | CSVAAGHETQYF | TGCAGCGTTGCGGCAGGGCACGAGACCCAGTACTTC
TRBJ2-1 | NA | TRBV27 | NA | CASSPRSLRSYNEQFF | TGTGCCAGCAGTCCTCGGTCCCTCCGCTCCTACAATGAGCAGTTCTTC
TRBJ1-6 | NA | TRBV10-3 | NA | CAINDGSNRGSPLHF | TGTGCCATTAATGACGGGAGCAACCGGGGTTCACCCCTCCACTTT
TRBJ1-2 | NA | TRBV20-1 | NA | CSANRNYGYTF | TGCAGTGCTAATCGTAACTATGGCTACACCTTC
TRBJ2-3 | NA | TRBV7-2 | TRBD1 | CASSLLTGADTQYF | TGTGCCAGCAGCTTACTGACAGGGGCAGATACGCAGTATTTT
TRBJ1-6 | NA | TRBV27 | TRBD1 | CASSPDRSSYNSPLHF | TGTGCCAGCAGTCCGGACAGGAGCTCCTATAATTCACCCCTCCACTTT
TRBJ2-1 | NA | TRBV7-6 | NA | CASSSPGRNEQFF | TGTGCCAGCAGCTCCCCAGGGAGGAATGAGCAGTTCTTC
TRBJ1-5 | NA | TRBV6-6 | TRBD1 | CASSYSGGPNQPQHF | TGTGCCAGCAGTTACTCAGGGGGCCCTAATCAGCCCCAGCATTTT
TRBJ2-1 | NA | TRBV7-2 | TRBD1 | CASSPRFQGQLFF | TGTGCCAGCAGCCCCCGGTTCCAGGGACAGCTTTTCTTC
TRBJ1-2 | NA | TRBV7-2 | TRBD1 | CASSPDRRYGYTF | TGTGCCAGCAGCCCGGACAGGAGGTATGGCTACACCTTC
TRBJ1-1 | NA | TRBV18 | NA | CASSPTTGSTEAFF | TGTGCCAGCTCACCTACCACAGGGAGCACTGAAGCTTTCTTT
TRBJ1-5 | NA | TRBV2 | NA | CASTREKNQPQHF | TGTGCCAGCACTCGGGAAAAGAATCAGCCCCAGCATTTT
TRBJ1-6 | NA | TRBV7-6 | TRBD1 | CASSSQDRDNSPLHF | TGTGCCAGCAGCTCTCAAGACAGGGACAATTCACCCCTCCACTTT
TRBJ2-7 | NA | TRBV6-5 | NA | CASSRSAGVAYEQYF | TGTGCCAGCAGTAGATCGGCCGGGGTCGCCTACGAGCAGTACTTC
TRBJ2-2 | NA | TRBV27 | NA | CASSANRATNTGELFF | TGTGCCAGCAGCGCCAACAGGGCTACGAACACCGGGGAGCTGTTTTTT
TRBJ1-1 | NA | TRBV6-5 | NA | CASSYGLSNTEAFF | TGTGCCAGCAGTTACGGACTCTCGAACACTGAAGCTTTCTTT
TRBJ1-2 | NA | TRBV28 | TRBD1 | CASSSGQGAGGYTF | TGTGCCAGCAGCTCCGGTCAGGGGGCGGGTGGCTACACCTTC
TRBJ2-7 | NA | TRBV20-1 | NA | CSGQDFEQYF | TGCAGTGGACAGGATTTCGAGCAGTACTTC
TRBJ1-1 | NA | TRBV11-2 | NA | CASSLDTEVSEAFF | TGTGCCAGCAGCTTAGATACAGAAGTATCTGAAGCTTTCTTT
TRBJ2-7 | NA | TRBV5-4 | TRBD1 | CASSQGTGVVAYEQYF | TGTGCCAGCAGCCAAGGGACAGGGGTAGTTGCCTACGAGCAGTACTTC
TRBJ2-3 | NA | TRBV29-1 | NA | CSVDRGKVTDTQYF | TGCAGCGTTGATCGAGGGAAAGTGACAGATACGCAGTATTTT
TRBJ2-1 | NA | TRBV7-2 | TRBD2 | CASSLGRGGNEQFF | TGTGCCAGCAGCTTAGGCCGGGGGGGCAATGAGCAGTTCTTC
TRBJ1-1 | NA | TRBV20-1 | TRBD1 | CSGQGYTEAFF | TGCAGCGGACAGGGGTACACTGAAGCTTTCTTT
TRBJ2-3 | NA | TRBV15 | TRBD1 | CATSGGQGTDTQYF | TGTGCCACCAGCGGTGGACAGGGCACAGATACGCAGTATTTT
TRBJ1-1 | few | TRBV29-1 | NA | CSVTGSLDTEAFF | TGCAGCGTAACAGGGTCATTAGACACTGAAGCTTTCTTT
TRBJ1-2 | few | TRBV2 | TRBD1 | CASSEWLANTPGQGIRYGYTF | TGTGCCAGCAGTGAGTGGTTAGCGAATACGCCGGGACAGGGAATACGTTATGGCTACACCTTC
TRBJ1-4 | NA | TRBV30 | NA | CAWRDVHPGGKLFF | TGTGCCTGGAGAGATGTCCACCCCGGCGGAAAACTGTTTTTT
TRBJ2-7 | NA | TRBV5-1 | NA | CASSLANGVEQYF | TGCGCCAGCAGCTTGGCCAACGGGGTCGAGCAGTACTTC
TRBJ2-1 | NA | TRBV29-1 | NA | CSVPRVGDNEQFF | TGCAGCGTCCCCAGGGTAGGTGACAATGAGCAGTTCTTC
TRBJ1-2 | NA | TRBV6-2/TRBV6-3 | TRBD1 | CASSRDRDDGYTF | TGTGCCAGCAGTCGGGACAGGGATGATGGCTACACCTTC
TRBJ2-1 | NA | TRBV19 | TRBD2 | CASSIEAGGPNEQFF | TGTGCCAGTAGTATAGAAGCGGGGGGGCCGAATGAGCAGTTCTTC
TRBJ2-1 | NA | TRBV7-9 | TRBD2 | CASSLSGRSSYNEQFF | TGTGCCAGCAGCTTGTCCGGGAGGAGCTCCTACAATGAGCAGTTCTTC
TRBJ1-1 | NA | TRBV7-2 | TRBD1 | CASSLRAGTGDLNTEAFF | TGTGCCAGCAGCTTACGTGCCGGGACAGGGGACTTAAACACTGAAGCTTTCTTT
TRBJ2-1 | NA | TRBV5-1 | NA | CASSLEGSYNEQFF | TGCGCCAGCAGCCTGGAGGGGTCCTACAATGAGCAGTTCTTC
TRBJ2-2 | NA | TRBV9 | NA | CASSVVPRVGELFF | TGTGCCAGCAGCGTAGTCCCCCGAGTCGGGGAGCTGTTTTTT
TRBJ1-2 | once | TRBV29-1 | NA | CSVEGEGSIYGYTF | TGCAGCGTTGAAGGAGAAGGGAGTATCTATGGCTACACCTTC
TRBJ1-5 | NA | TRBV5-8 | NA | CASTDGVGLGWQPQHF | TGTGCCAGCACCGACGGGGTAGGGCTTGGGTGGCAGCCCCAGCATTTT
TRBJ2-3 | once | TRBV3-1/TRBV3-2 | TRBD2 | CASSHGSGGRTDTQYF | TGTGCCAGCAGCCACGGTAGCGGGGGCCGAACAGATACGCAGTATTTT
TRBJ1-4 | once | TRBV6-1 | NA | CASSEQVGSEKLFF | TGTGCCAGCAGTGAACAGGTGGGGAGTGAAAAACTGTTTTTT